This T cell receptor beta chain came from a study of OX40 agonist ivuxolimab in advanced cancers. About the study: Allowance was made for prior anti-PD-1, anti-PD-L1 or anti-CTLA-4 therapy, and roughly 40% had some. Findings and limits, study-wide: The study observed clonal expansion of CD4+ and CD8+ blood T cells by week 6 at 0.1 to 3.0 mg/kg.

Libraries were prepared by immunoSEQ multiplex PCR; TCRdb keeps only in-frame clonotypes and omits some of them. In the table there are about 89,000 clones, roughly 84% of which are singletons. This CDR3 spans 12 amino acids. With 7 bases removed from V and 8 bases from J, the gap between germline ends came to 17 bases. Germline-derived CDR1 and CDR2 are SQVTM and ANQGSEA. This clone was counted only a few times. Its antigen is undetermined. It was autoimmune disease history or systemic immunosuppression that excluded patients. The chain combines TRBV29-1 with TRBJ1-2; D might be TRBD1 (6 bases). The sequences come from CD4+ or CD8+ T cells sorted from blood, collected in a trial of the OX40 agonist ivuxolimab. The clonotype was recovered from an adult with an advanced solid tumor such as melanoma, head and neck, liver or kidney cancer. The CDR3 coding sequence is TGCAGCGCCGAAGGGGACACAGGCGGCTACACCTTC. It specifies CSAEGDTGGYTF.